The rows below give T cell receptor beta chains drawn from one sample of a study of T cell changes during pregnancy in multiple sclerosis. Using immunoSEQ multiplex PCR, the repertoire was profiled, and TCRdb retains in-frame clones only, with some absent. The sample has fewer than 55,000 clones, around 92% seen once. The sequenced sample was peripheral blood. The receptors were sampled from a female donor with multiple sclerosis, enrolled in a pregnancy study. Both conserved end residues are part of each CDR3. The order of the fields is D gene, V gene, J gene, clone size, CDR3 protein, CDR3 DNA. The D gene is left open where the match is weak. For some rows the clone size is stated as once, few or many, or as a class when expanded; others skip it.

TRBD2	TRBV29-1	TRBJ2-1	-	CSAGGGYNEQFF	TGCAGCGCCGGCGGGGGGTACAATGAGCAGTTCTTC
-	TRBV13	TRBJ2-3	-	CASSLGVGRTDTQYF	TGTGCCAGCAGCTTAGGGGTGGGGCGCACAGATACGCAGTATTTT
TRBD2	TRBV7-8	TRBJ2-2	once	CASRYQRGSLNTGELFF	TGTGCCAGCAGGTACCAGCGGGGCAGCTTGAACACCGGGGAGCTGTTTTTT
-	TRBV27	TRBJ2-7	-	CASIGGAPYEQYF	TGTGCCAGCATCGGCGGGGCCCCCTACGAGCAGTACTTC
-	TRBV14	TRBJ1-2	-	CASSHGTGYTF	TGTGCCAGCAGCCACGGGACTGGCTACACCTTC
TRBD1	TRBV7-9	TRBJ2-5	once	CASRRGPQETQYF	TGTGCCAGCAGAAGGGGGCCCCAAGAGACCCAGTACTTC
TRBD1	TRBV10-1	TRBJ2-1	-	CASSEDRGLFSRQFF	TGCGCCAGCAGTGAGGACAGGGGGCTGTTTTCGCGGCAGTTCTTC
-	TRBV7-7	TRBJ2-3	-	CASSLGSAGSTDTQYF	TGTGCCAGCAGCTTAGGGTCTGCGGGCAGCACAGATACGCAGTATTTT
-	TRBV27	TRBJ2-6	-	CASSLRQPGLSGANVLTF	TGTGCCAGCAGTCTTAGACAGCCCGGTCTCTCTGGGGCCAACGTCCTGACTTTC
TRBD1	TRBV27	TRBJ2-3	-	CASSPWDRSTDTQYF	TGTGCCAGCAGTCCATGGGACAGAAGCACAGATACGCAGTATTTT
TRBD2	TRBV27	TRBJ2-7	-	CASTSSGRRRDEQYF	TGTGCCAGCACCTCCAGCGGGAGGAGAAGGGACGAGCAGTACTTC
TRBD2	TRBV30	TRBJ2-3	once	CAWSVTSGINTQYF	TGTGCCTGGAGTGTCACTAGCGGGATTAATACGCAGTATTTT
TRBD2	TRBV27	TRBJ2-1	-	CASSLGLYPYNEQFF	TGTGCCAGCAGTTTGGGACTATATCCCTACAATGAGCAGTTCTTC
-	TRBV5-6	TRBJ2-6	few	CASSLLGAGANVLTF	TGTGCCAGCAGCTTGTTGGGGGCTGGGGCCAACGTCCTGACTTTC